One T cell receptor beta chain is described in this entry. The antigen this receptor binds is unknown. The record has no base qualities; no much larger clone is one base away. Patients with a history of autoimmune disease or receiving systemic immunosuppression were excluded from the trial. Peripheral blood for TCR sequencing was drawn from every dose cohort at baseline, at cycle 4 day 1 and at cycle 7 day 1. The samples were taken from a phase I, first-in-human, multicenter, open-label dose-escalation trial of ivuxolimab. Adults with locally advanced or metastatic head and neck squamous cell, hepatocellular, melanoma or renal cell carcinoma were enrolled in the trial. CD4+ and CD8+ T cells were sorted separately from peripheral blood before TCR sequencing. These data are taken from a study of OX40 agonist ivuxolimab in advanced cancers. Background for the entire study: The costimulatory receptor OX40 (CD134) was targeted by ivuxolimab, a fully human IgG2 agonistic monoclonal antibody. Intravenous ivuxolimab was administered to patients every 2 weeks at six dose levels: 0.01, 0.1, 0.3, 1.5, 3 and 10 mg/kg. Among the 52 dose-escalation patients, about 19 had hepatocellular carcinoma, around 15 melanoma, 9 renal cell carcinoma and 9 head and neck cancer. A male proportion of roughly 80% and a mean age of around 60 years, ranging from about 23 to 79, were recorded for the dose-escalation cohort. Prior anti-PD-1, anti-PD-L1 or anti-CTLA-4 therapy was permitted, and approximately 39% of dose-escalation patients had received checkpoint inhibitors. Partial responses were achieved by three dose-escalation patients, of whom one had hepatocellular carcinoma and two had cutaneous melanoma. Peripheral TCRbeta sequencing was intended to test whether TCR sequence diversity was altered and clonal T-cell expansion was caused by ivuxolimab. The paper covers the monotherapy dose-escalation part of the phase I ivuxolimab trial, which included N of about 50 patients. The full study reports these points: Low levels of normalized T-cell clonal expansion were also seen in some nonresponding patients. After ivuxolimab, more expanded clones were found on average in CD8+ T cells than in CD4+ T cells. At doses of 0.1 to 3.0 mg/kg, clonal expansion of both CD4+ and CD8+ blood T cells was observed from baseline to week 6. The antigen specificity of the clonally expanded peripheral T cells was not determined. Partial responders in the 0.1-3.0 mg/kg groups had among the lowest normalized peripheral clonal expansion, especially among CD8+ T cells.

Genomic DNA was isolated from the sorted cells so that the TCRbeta CDR3 region could be sequenced. The immunoSEQ Assay was used to sequence the TCRbeta CDR3 regions. TCRdb obtained this table from immuneACCESS and retained in-frame rearrangements with V and J assigned. These tables miss some clones; where compared with another copy, unresolved V genes account for less than half of the shortfall, and the remainder is unexplained. Present in this sample are tens of thousands of clones, 80% to 90% of which were seen just once. Of the sample, less than 2% falls within the top ten clones. The source is an adult with an advanced solid tumor such as melanoma, head and neck, liver or kidney cancer. Sample: CD4+ or CD8+ T cells sorted from blood, taken in a trial of the OX40 agonist ivuxolimab.

Here is the DNA: TGCGCCAGCAGCTTGGTGGGCACAGATACGCAGTATTTT. This is translated as CASSLVGTDTQYF. The rearrangement joined TRBV5-1 to TRBJ2-3; the D gene remains uncertain. The CDR3 numbers 13 residues from cysteine through phenylalanine. Of all the DNA, just the CDR3 is kept, 39 bases in frame from base 1. Cut back by 0 bases and 1 base, the V and J ends lie 3 bases apart. Per the germline V gene, SGHRS is the CDR1 and YFSETQ is the CDR2.